A selection of T cell receptor beta chains follows, all from one sample in a study of vaccination and CD4 T cells after COVID-19. The antigens these receptors bind are not known. Each CDR3 protein gets one entry after TCRdb re-called the PCR reads with MiXCR. The sample has some 10,000 distinct CDR3 sequences; 73% are singletons. Sequences were obtained from CD4+ T cells from blood, cultured in vitro. The receptors come from a human donor who had recovered from COVID-19. CDR3s include the opening cysteine and the closing phenylalanine or tryptophan. The D gene is left open where the match is weak.

>TRBJ1-2|-|TRBV5-1
CASSLAGLGANYGYTF
>TRBJ1-2|-|TRBV7-2
CASSIGGGNPVLGYTF
>TRBJ1-2|-|TRBV7-6
CASSPRMGLGNYGYTF
>TRBJ1-2|-|TRBV7-2
CASSLTATTSYTF
>TRBJ2-7|-|TRBV6-1
CASREATGPYEQYF
>TRBJ2-2|-|TRBV6-1
CASKPRRNTGELFF
>TRBJ2-7|-|TRBV2
CASSETTESYEQYF
>TRBJ1-5|TRBD1|TRBV5-8
CASSWGQLSNSNQPQHF
>TRBJ1-1|-|TRBV5-6
CASSLGRRNTEAFF
>TRBJ2-5|TRBD2|TRBV7-2
CASSQNSRLAGQQETQYF
>TRBJ1-2|-|TRBV27
CASRRGVSYGYTF
>TRBJ2-5|TRBD2|TRBV7-6
CASSTGALAGSVETQYF
>TRBJ1-1|-|TRBV19
CASIAGTNTEAFF
>TRBJ2-5|-|TRBV7-8
CASSIHRLYMTQYF
>TRBJ1-5|TRBD1|TRBV18
CASSMDRGTQPQHF
>TRBJ1-4|-|TRBV7-6
CASSHNSGTTNEKLFF
>TRBJ2-5|-|TRBV24-1
CATSDPGPRGTQYF
>TRBJ1-2|-|TRBV28
CATRTTRTSYGYTF
>TRBJ1-5|-|TRBV28
CASSLSGAFNQPQHF
>TRBJ1-1|TRBD1|TRBV18
CASSPSTGDGAFF
>TRBJ2-1|TRBD2|TRBV5-4
CASSFLRLADYNEQFF
>TRBJ2-3|TRBD2|TRBV6-1
CASSEEVAGGGTDTQYF
>TRBJ2-2|-|TRBV7-9
CASSRGGTGELFF
>TRBJ2-5|TRBD2|TRBV19
CASTRTSANQETQYF
>TRBJ2-6|TRBD1|TRBV15
CATKWQGAAGANVLTF
>TRBJ2-5|TRBD2|TRBV19
CASRKTSVAQETQYF
>TRBJ1-5|-|TRBV24-1
CATSDLRHGNSNQPQHF
>TRBJ1-5|TRBD1|TRBV7-9
CASSMDRVQPQHF
>TRBJ1-5|-|TRBV10-2
CASTGTRTGTQHF
>TRBJ2-1|TRBD1|TRBV6-2/TRBV6-3
CASTGVTGEVYNEQFF
>TRBJ2-7|-|TRBV6-5
CASSYGQNYEQYF
>TRBJ2-7|TRBD1|TRBV9
CASSLRDRVSEQYF
>TRBJ2-7|-|TRBV6-2/TRBV6-3
CASGYEQYF
>TRBJ1-5|-|TRBV24-1
CATSLGGSFGNQPQHF
>TRBJ1-1|-|TRBV27
CATKFMGSMNTEAFF
>TRBJ2-5|-|TRBV12-3/TRBV12-4
CASSPLSAYQYF